The 17 T cell receptor beta chains reported below all come from one sample, sequenced in a study of identical twins. MiXCR, applied by TCRdb to the 5' RACE reads, yields one record per CDR3 protein. The sample has more than 1.5 million distinct CDR3 sequences; 32% are singletons. Sequences were obtained from cord blood. The receptors come from a newborn girl in good health.

The V call is TRBV18, the J call TRBJ2-3; unclear D gene. Germline CDR1 reads KGHSH; CDR2 reads LQKENI. Trimming took off 2 bases at V and 1 base at J, with 10 bases between the two ends. The CDR3 spans 15 residues. For the CDR3, the DNA is TGTGCCAGCTCACCAAATGGGCCCCGCACAGATACGCAGTATTTT. Its protein is CASSPNGPRTDTQYF.

This clonotype occurred a few times. The genes are TRBV27 and TRBJ2-1; 9 bases match TRBD2. The V segment lost 2 bases and the J segment 10 bases; nucleotides outside the gene matches: 6. The CDR3 runs to 14 residues. Germline loops: CDR1 MNHEY, CDR2 SMNVEV (reference sequence). In nucleotides, the CDR3 is TGTGCCAGCAGTTTAATAGGGCTAGCGGGGGAGCAGTTCTTC. Its protein is CASSLIGLAGEQFF.

The chain employs TRBV20-1 and TRBJ1-4; D is perhaps TRBD1 (5 bases). Looked up from germline, CDR1 is DFQATT and CDR2 is SNEGSKA (reference sequence). This CDR3 is built from 12 residues. Here the CDR3 reads CSVTGRNEKLFF. CDR3 coding DNA: TGCAGCGTCACGGGACGAAATGAAAAACTGTTTTTT.

The rearrangement joins TRBV14 to TRBJ2-1; D might be TRBD2 (5 bases). CDR3 size: 16 residues. Germline CDR1 and CDR2: SGHDN and FVKESK. V lost 3 bases to trimming and J lost 2 bases, with 14 bases between them. This CDR3 reads CASSHHLMGAYNEQFF. The CDR3 DNA follows: TGTGCCAGCAGCCATCACCTTATGGGAGCCTACAATGAGCAGTTCTTC.

J is TRBJ2-3 and V is TRBV7-2; 12 positions agree with TRBD2. With V trimmed by 4 bases and J by 5 bases, 4 bases remained unmatched. In germline, CDR1 is SGHTA, CDR2 FQGNSA. This CDR3 spans 15 amino acids. CDR3 loop: CASSWTSGTGDTQYF. CDR3 coding DNA: TGTGCCAGCAGCTGGACTAGCGGGACAGGAGATACGCAGTATTTT.

With regard to this clonotype: With a much larger clone just one base away, this may be a read error. The chain couples TRBV10-3 to TRBJ2-5; 13 bases line up with TRBD2. The ends lost 4 bases at V and 11 bases at J; junction bases unmatched: 10. Germline V lookup: CDR1 ENHRY, CDR2 SYGVKD. This CDR3 is built from 15 residues. CDR3 bases: TGTGCCATCAGTGGAACTAGCGGGGGGGCGAATGAGCAGTACTTC. This sequence encodes CAISGTSGGANEQYF.

The V gene is TRBV29-1, the J gene TRBJ1-1, with 7 bases fitting TRBD1. The V gene end was trimmed by 6 bases and the J gene end by 0 bases; junction bases not matched to a gene: 13. The CDR3 runs to 16 residues. Germline CDR1 reads SQVTM; CDR2 reads ANQGSEA. DNA for the CDR3: TGCAGCGTACAGAGGGGACAGACCTTCATGAACACTGAAGCTTTCTTT. Encoded protein: CSVQRGQTFMNTEAFF.

The chain employs TRBV15 and TRBJ2-1; 12 bases fit TRBD2. V lost 3 bases, J lost 9 bases, and 15 bases stayed unmatched. The V gene's germline CDR1 is LNHNV and CDR2 YYDKDF (reference sequence). This CDR3 comprises 18 residues. CDR3 region: CATSSRETSGRLDGEQFF. The CDR3 nucleotides are TGTGCCACCAGCAGCCGTGAGACTAGCGGGAGATTGGACGGTGAGCAGTTCTTC.

This clonotype was seen a handful of times. The chain links TRBV5-1 to TRBJ2-1; TRBD1 or TRBD2 may be the D gene (5 bases each). The CDR3 has 14 residues. Deletions cut 7 bases from V and 2 bases from J, with 13 bases between. The germline V gene has CDR1 SGHRS and CDR2 YFSETQ. This CDR3 reads CASREGRPYNEQFF. The CDR3 nucleotides read TGCGCCAGCCGTGAGGGGAGACCCTACAATGAGCAGTTCTTC.

This clonotype occurred a few times. The chain combines TRBV20-1 with TRBJ2-1; 11 bases match TRBD2. The junction had 7 bases not matched to a gene; V was cut back by 1 base and J by 8 bases. Germline values: CDR1 DFQATT, CDR2 SNEGSKA (reference sequence). The CDR3 covers 15 residues. CDR3 sequence (DNA): TGCAGTGCTAGAGTGTCTAGCGGGAGGAAATATGAGCAGTTCTTC. Amino acids: CSARVSSGRKYEQFF.

This clonotype was picked up a small number of times. J is TRBJ2-3 and V is TRBV6-6, with D hard to call. The CDR3 totals 13 residues. Germline V gives CDR1 MNHNY, CDR2 SVGAGI (reference sequence). The V end lost 4 bases, the J end lost 2 bases, and 7 bases lay between the germline ends. CDR3 DNA sequence: TGTGCCAGCAGTTCCGTCAACACAGATACGCAGTATTTT. This codes for CASSSVNTDTQYF.

CDR3 DNA sequence: TGTGCCAGCAGCTTAGATAAGGGAAATCAGCCCCAGCATTTT. Translation: CASSLDKGNQPQHF. The chain couples TRBV7-2 to TRBJ1-5; D is undetermined. The germline gives CDR1 SGHTA, CDR2 FQGNSA. The CDR3 has 14 amino acids. Deletions cut 1 base from V and 4 bases from J, with 8 bases between.

The chain links TRBV20-1 to TRBJ2-1; TRBD2 is a possible D gene (5 bases). The V end lost 8 bases, the J end lost 7 bases, and 15 bases lay between the germline ends. The CDR3 has 12 amino acids. Looked up from germline, CDR1 is DFQATT and CDR2 is SNEGSKA (reference sequence). The CDR3 region is CSSQTNLNEQFF. The DNA for the CDR3 is TGCAGTTCCCAGACTAATTTAAATGAGCAGTTCTTC.

V gene TRBV20-1 combines with J gene TRBJ2-1, with 10 bases fitting TRBD2. CDR3 size: 17 residues. V was clipped by 0 bases and J by 0 bases; unmatched bases: 5. Per the germline V gene, CDR1 is DFQATT and CDR2 is SNEGSKA (reference sequence). CDR3 sequence reads: CSARDSSGGGSYNEQFF. Written as DNA, the CDR3 is TGCAGTGCTAGAGATTCTAGCGGGGGAGGCTCCTACAATGAGCAGTTCTTC.

The CDR3 loop is CASSPLAGVLTDTQYF. As DNA, the CDR3 is TGCGCCAGCAGCCCCTTAGCGGGGGTCCTGACAGATACGCAGTATTTT. This chain uses TRBV5-1 with TRBJ2-3; 9 bases align to TRBD2. The CDR3 runs to 16 residues. Per germline, CDR1 SGHRS and CDR2 YFSETQ. The ends lost 4 bases at V and 3 bases at J; junction bases unmatched: 9.

J is TRBJ1-2 and V is TRBV7-2, with D perhaps TRBD1 (5 bases). Trimming left V 7 bases short and J 5 bases short, with 26 bases between. The V gene's germline CDR1 is SGHTA and CDR2 FQGNSA. The CDR3 runs to 17 residues. The CDR3 here is CASTRLTGTSPRYGYTF. CDR3 sequence (DNA): TGTGCCAGCACCCGATTGACCGGGACCTCCCCCCGATATGGCTACACCTTC.

The chain couples TRBV20-1 to TRBJ1-2, with a weak D call TRBD1 (5 bases). The germline V gene has CDR1 DFQATT and CDR2 SNEGSKA (reference sequence). V lost 0 bases to trimming and J lost 2 bases, with 13 bases between them. The length of the CDR3 is 15 residues. CDR3 bases: TGCAGTGCTAGAGATCCGCCAGGGACCAACTATGGCTACACCTTC. Translating it yields CSARDPPGTNYGYTF.